This TCR beta chain was observed in a study of CD8 T cells in ankylosing spondylitis. Findings and caveats of the study: A TCR beta motif of about 8 highly homologous variants seemed to mark ankylosing spondylitis blood.

Comments on this clonotype: Its antigen is undetermined.

V was trimmed by 2 bases and J by 3 bases, leaving 10 bases between them. CDR3 length: 14 amino acids. The germline V gene encodes CDR1 MNHEY and CDR2 SVGAGI. Quantitative 5'-RACE was performed with molecular barcodes, and it yielded the TCR beta libraries. MiXCR was run by TCRdb on the 5' RACE reads, yielding one entry per CDR3 protein. The sample contains more than 600,000 distinct CDR3 sequences, around 20% of which appear only once. The source is a male donor with ankylosing spondylitis. Sequences were obtained from blood, either unsorted or a sorted T cell fraction (not recorded which). This chain uses TRBV6-5 with TRBJ2-5; unclear D gene. DNA for the CDR3: TGTGCCAGCAGTTACGCCAGGATGAAAGAGACCCAGTACTTC. Protein sequence: CASSYARMKETQYF.